The clone carrying this TCR beta chain was detected ten times or more. Attachment of unique molecular identifiers to individual cDNA molecules was performed. MiXCR, run by TCRdb on the 5' RACE reads, gives a single entry per CDR3 protein. The profile covers about 57,000 distinct CDR3 sequences, with roughly 10% appearing a single time and around 8.3% taken by the ten largest. This sample was taken from a study of early T cells in non-severe SARS-CoV-2 infection. This CDR3 region has 14 residues. V gave up 0 bases and J gave up 5 bases, with 12 bases separating them. Germline V gene sequence: CDR1 SGHDT, CDR2 YYEEEE.

Sequenced input: whole blood. The sequence was collected from an adult who was a healthcare worker with PCR-confirmed SARS-CoV-2 infection or an uninfected control (not recorded which). This rearrangement joins TRBV5-6 to TRBJ2-7; D gene ambiguous. Here the CDR3 DNA reads TGTGCCAGCAGCTTGGTTACATCTCCCCACGAGCAGTACTTC. It translates to CASSLVTSPHEQYF.